The 14 T cell receptor beta chains in this list originate from one sample, sequenced in a study of cytomegalovirus exposure and HLA in healthy donors. PCR was performed using 60 Vbeta and 13 Jbeta primers. Measured with immunoSEQ multiplex PCR; TCRdb has only the in-frame clones, and not every one. This table holds nearly 110,000 clones, 60% to 80% found once. The sample comprised PBMCs. These TCRs come from a female donor in good health and CMV-seronegative.

This clone showed up just a few times. The CDR3 DNA is TGTGCCAGCAGCCTCTTTCAGGGGGCAGTCAACGAGCAGTACTTC. Amino acid sequence: CASSLFQGAVNEQYF. The rearrangement joins TRBV4-2 to TRBJ2-7; TRBD1 aligns across 8 bases. The CDR3 runs to 15 residues. CDR1 LGHNA and CDR2 YNFKEQ come from the germline V gene. V trimming: 4 bases; J trimming: 5 bases; junction bases outside the gene matches: 10.

The chain couples TRBV5-1 to TRBJ1-1, with D maybe TRBD1 (6 bases). The CDR3 contains 14 residues. Germline CDR1 reads SGHRS; CDR2 reads YFSETQ. Trimming took off 0 bases at V and 6 bases at J, with 12 bases between the two ends. CDR3 in amino acids: CASSLVQGRPEAFF. In nucleotides, the CDR3 is TGCGCCAGCAGCTTGGTTCAGGGGCGGCCTGAAGCTTTCTTT.

The rearrangement uses TRBV6-6 and TRBJ2-7; TRBD1 agrees at 7 bases. Germline-derived CDR1 and CDR2 are MNHNY and SVGAGI (reference sequence). The CDR3 loop spans 14 amino acids. J lost 2 bases, V lost 3 bases, and 4 bases had no gene match. CDR3 nucleotides: TGTGCCAGCAGTTATCGGGACAGCCCCTACGAGCAGTACTTC. It yields the protein CASSYRDSPYEQYF.

The rearrangement uses TRBV5-5 and TRBJ2-1; TRBD2 agrees at 9 bases. This CDR3 spans 14 amino acids. Germline V gene lookup returns CDR1 SGHKS and CDR2 YYEKEE (reference sequence). Trimming cost V 1 base and J 9 bases; bases outside gene matches: 5. The CDR3 here is CASSLSGRYIEQFF. For the CDR3, the DNA is TGTGCCAGCAGCTTGAGCGGGAGGTATATTGAGCAGTTCTTC.

This clone has more than one count but fewer than ten. This chain uses TRBV5-1 with TRBJ2-2; 9 nucleotides agree with TRBD2. Germline CDR1 is SGHRS and CDR2 is YFSETQ. The CDR3 has 17 residues. V shed 0 bases, J shed 0 bases, and the junction held 3 bases outside the gene matches. In DNA form, the CDR3 reads TGCGCCAGCAGCTTGGCGTCTAGCGGGGCGAACACCGGGGAGCTGTTTTTT. This codes for CASSLASSGANTGELFF.

J is TRBJ2-7 and V is TRBV11-2, with 11 nucleotides matching TRBD2. In germline, CDR1 is SGHAT, CDR2 FQNNGV. CDR3 length: 15 residues. Trimming at V came to 5 bases and at J to 7 bases, leaving 10 bases not matched to a gene. The CDR3 loop reads CASSPIAGGPQEQYF. The CDR3 region has the DNA TGTGCCAGCAGCCCAATAGCGGGAGGGCCTCAAGAGCAGTACTTC.

The table lists this clone with a few counts. The rearrangement uses TRBV29-1 and TRBJ1-1; 10 bases match TRBD1. This CDR3 has 14 residues. Germline V gene data show CDR1 as SQVTM and CDR2 as ANQGSEA. Unmatched junction bases numbered 3, after V lost 4 bases and J lost 1 base. CDR3: CSVAGTGENTEAFF. The CDR3 region has the DNA TGCAGCGTTGCTGGGACAGGGGAGAACACTGAAGCTTTCTTT.

This clone was detected only once. The V call is TRBV4-1, the J call TRBJ1-2; 11 bases map to TRBD1. CDR1 and CDR2 (germline): MGHRA, YSYEKL. The CDR3 length is 14 residues. V shed 4 bases, J shed 8 bases, and the junction held 6 bases outside the gene matches. This CDR3 is CASSRGQGAWGYTF. CDR3 coding DNA: TGCGCCAGCAGCCGTGGACAGGGGGCCTGGGGCTACACCTTC.

The rearrangement uses TRBV9 and TRBJ2-1; 11 nucleotides match TRBD2. This CDR3 is built from 17 residues. In germline, CDR1 is SGDLS, CDR2 YYNGEE. V dropped 0 bases and J dropped 2; count of bases not matched to a gene: 4. CDR3 nucleotide sequence: TGTGCCAGCAGCGTAGAGGTAGCGGGGGGGGCCTACAATGAGCAGTTCTTC. Translated, it gives CASSVEVAGGAYNEQFF.

The chain links TRBV10-2 to TRBJ2-3, with TRBD2 matching over 15 bases. Germline V gives CDR1 WSHSY, CDR2 SAAADI. The CDR3 runs 15 residues. Losses at the gene ends were 6 bases for V and 5 bases for J; bases not matched to a gene: 3. CDR3 DNA sequence: TGCGCCAGCAGGACGGGACTAGCGGGAGGAGATACGCAGTATTTT. Its translation is CASRTGLAGGDTQYF.

This chain joins TRBV30 and TRBJ2-7; D gene uncertain. This CDR3 comprises 10 residues. V dropped 0 bases and J dropped 6 bases, with 3 bases sitting between them. Germline loops: CDR1 GTSNPN, CDR2 SVGIG (reference sequence). CDR3 region: CAWSVIEQYF. CDR3 nucleotides: TGTGCCTGGAGTGTTATCGAGCAGTACTTC.

V is TRBV25-1 and J is TRBJ2-7; 8 positions match TRBD2. The CDR3 spans 14 residues. Germline CDR1 and CDR2: MGHDK and SYGVNS. V shed 4 bases and J 3 bases; nucleotides not matched to a gene: 5. The CDR3 spells CASSVDSGNYEQYF. CDR3 coding DNA: TGTGCCAGCAGTGTAGATAGCGGGAACTACGAGCAGTACTTC.

The rearrangement uses TRBV7-9 and TRBJ1-1; 7 nucleotides line up with TRBD1. The junction had 14 bases not matched to a gene; V was cut back by 6 bases and J by 10 bases. Germline CDR1 SEHNR, CDR2 FQNEAQ (reference sequence). The CDR3 contains 14 residues. The CDR3 DNA reads as TGTGCCAGCAGGTCTGGGACAGCCCATGGGGGAGCTTTCTTT. Translated, it gives CASRSGTAHGGAFF. The full variable domain, with the rest looked up from reference TRBV7-9 and TRBJ1-1, is DTGVSQNPRHKITKRGQNVTFRCDPISEHNRLYWYRQTLGQGPEFLTYFQNEAQLEKSRLLSDRFSAERPKGSFSTLEIQRTEQGDSAMYLCASRSGTAHGGAFFGQGTRLTVV.

Here the CDR3 reads CASSLTGGNTIYF. The CDR3, as DNA: TGTGCCAGCAGCTTGACGGGGGGAAACACCATATATTTT. This chain uses TRBV5-5 with TRBJ1-3, with D unresolved. This CDR3 has 13 residues. Germline lookup yields CDR1 SGHKS and CDR2 YYEKEE (reference sequence). Trimming left V 1 base short and J 4 bases short, with 6 bases between.